Described below is a single T cell receptor beta chain sequence and its context. Its antigen is as yet unknown. The read falls 3 residues short of the CDR3 end, and the missing part is taken from the germline J gene. The table came from immunoSEQ multiplex PCR; TCRdb's copy has only in-frame clones and leaves some out. The data show 55,000 or so clones, with none appearing a single time. The data are from a study of T cell clonality in common variable immunodeficiency. Study results and caveats: Shared TCRbeta clones were fewer between CVID subjects than controls.

Trimming cost V 2 bases and J 5 bases, with 6 bases left between them. This CDR3 comprises 12 residues. Germline CDR1 SGHAT, CDR2 FQDESV (reference sequence). The genes are TRBV11-1 and TRBJ1-1, with a weak D call TRBD1 (6 bases). The clonotype originates from a person aged 18 to 70 in good health. Material: peripheral blood mononuclear cells. The part of the CDR3 DNA that was read is TGTGCCAGCAGCTTAAGGGGGACTGAA. Its protein is CASSLRGTE. The whole CDR3 sequence is CASSLRGTEAFF.